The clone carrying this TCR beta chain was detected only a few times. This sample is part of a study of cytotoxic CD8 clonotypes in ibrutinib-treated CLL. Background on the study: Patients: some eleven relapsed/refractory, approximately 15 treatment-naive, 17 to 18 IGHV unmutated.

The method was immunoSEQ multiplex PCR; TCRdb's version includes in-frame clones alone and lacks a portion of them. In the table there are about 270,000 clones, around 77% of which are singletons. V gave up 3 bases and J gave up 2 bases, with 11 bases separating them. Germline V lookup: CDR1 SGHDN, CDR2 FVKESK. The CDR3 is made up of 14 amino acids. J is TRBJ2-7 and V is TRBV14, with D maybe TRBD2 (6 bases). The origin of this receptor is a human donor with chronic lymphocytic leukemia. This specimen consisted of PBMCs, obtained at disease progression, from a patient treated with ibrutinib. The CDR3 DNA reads TGTGCCAGCAGCCATCGGGACTTACCCTACGAGCAGTACTTC. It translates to CASSHRDLPYEQYF.